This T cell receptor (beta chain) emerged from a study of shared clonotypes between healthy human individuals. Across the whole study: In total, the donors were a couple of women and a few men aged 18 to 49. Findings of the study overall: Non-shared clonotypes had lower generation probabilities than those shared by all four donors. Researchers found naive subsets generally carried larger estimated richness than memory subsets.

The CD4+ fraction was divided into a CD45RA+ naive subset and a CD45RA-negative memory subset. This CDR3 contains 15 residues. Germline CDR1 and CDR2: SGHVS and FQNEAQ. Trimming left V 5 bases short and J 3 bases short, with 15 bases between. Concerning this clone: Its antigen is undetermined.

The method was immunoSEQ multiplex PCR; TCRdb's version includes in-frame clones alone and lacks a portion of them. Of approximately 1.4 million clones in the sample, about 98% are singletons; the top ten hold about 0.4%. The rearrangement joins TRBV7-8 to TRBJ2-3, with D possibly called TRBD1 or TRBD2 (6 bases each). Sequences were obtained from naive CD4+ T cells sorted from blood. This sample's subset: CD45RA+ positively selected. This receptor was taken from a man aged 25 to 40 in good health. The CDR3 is CASSPKGGYTDTQYF. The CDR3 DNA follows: TGTGCCAGCAGCCCGAAGGGGGGTTATACAGATACGCAGTATTTT.